The text below deals with one TCR beta chain. This specimen comes from a study of control samples from healthy donors and cancer patients. V gave up 7 bases and J gave up 0 bases, with 3 bases separating them. This CDR3 has 12 residues. Germline CDR1 and CDR2: SNHLY and FYNNEI. TCRdb keeps only in-frame clones here, not all; method: immunoSEQ multiplex PCR. The data hold some 100,000 clones, with about 90% observed a single time. The sequencing sample was made of blood. This rearrangement joins TRBV2 to TRBJ2-2; D remains unclear. The TCR sequence derives from a woman between 50 and 59 years old in good health. CDR3 DNA sequence: TGTGCCAGCACAGCGAACACCGGGGAGCTGTTTTTT. Amino acids: CASTANTGELFF.